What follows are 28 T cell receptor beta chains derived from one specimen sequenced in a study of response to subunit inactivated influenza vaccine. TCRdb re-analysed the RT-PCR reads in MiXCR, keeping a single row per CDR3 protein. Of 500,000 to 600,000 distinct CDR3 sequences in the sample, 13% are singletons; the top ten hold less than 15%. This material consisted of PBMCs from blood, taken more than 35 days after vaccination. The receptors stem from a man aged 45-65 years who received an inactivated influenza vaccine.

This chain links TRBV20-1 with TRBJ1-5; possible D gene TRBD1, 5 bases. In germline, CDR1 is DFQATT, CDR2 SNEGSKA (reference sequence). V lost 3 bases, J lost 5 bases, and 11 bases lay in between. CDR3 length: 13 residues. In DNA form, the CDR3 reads TGCAGTGCTAGGGGGGAGGGGTATCAGCCCCAGCATTTT. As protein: CSARGEGYQPQHF.

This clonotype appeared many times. CDR3 coding DNA: TGCAGCGTTCTGGGACAGCTGAACACTGAAGCTTTCTTT. It translates to CSVLGQLNTEAFF. The chain combines TRBV29-1 with TRBJ1-1; 7 nucleotides agree with TRBD1. The length of the CDR3 is 13 residues. Germline CDR1 reads SQVTM; CDR2 reads ANQGSEA. Losses at the gene ends were 5 bases for V and 0 bases for J; bases not matched to a gene: 3.

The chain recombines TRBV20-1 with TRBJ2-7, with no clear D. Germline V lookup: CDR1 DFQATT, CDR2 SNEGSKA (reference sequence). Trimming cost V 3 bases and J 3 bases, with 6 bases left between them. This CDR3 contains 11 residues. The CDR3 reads CSARKNYEQYF. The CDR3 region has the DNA TGCAGTGCTAGGAAGAACTACGAGCAGTACTTC.

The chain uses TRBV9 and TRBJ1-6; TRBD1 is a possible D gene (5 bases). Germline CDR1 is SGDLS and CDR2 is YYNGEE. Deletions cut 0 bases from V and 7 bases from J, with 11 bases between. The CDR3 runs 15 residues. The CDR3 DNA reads TGTGCCAGCAGCGTAGCAGCCAGGGTAAATTCACCCCTCCACTTT. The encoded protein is CASSVAARVNSPLHF. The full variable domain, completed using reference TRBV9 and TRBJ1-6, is DSGVTQTPKHLITATGQRVTLRCSPRSGDLSVYWYQQSLDQGLQFLIQYYNGEERAKGNILERFSAQQFPDLHSELNLSSLELGDSALYFCASSVAARVNSPLHFGNGTRLTVT.

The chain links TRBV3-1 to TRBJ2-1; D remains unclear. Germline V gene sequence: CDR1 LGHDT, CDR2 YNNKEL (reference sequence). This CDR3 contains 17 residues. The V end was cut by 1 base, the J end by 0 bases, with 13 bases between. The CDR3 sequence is CASSQVVRASSYNEQFF. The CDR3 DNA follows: TGTGCCAGCAGCCAAGTGGTTAGGGCCAGCTCCTACAATGAGCAGTTCTTC.

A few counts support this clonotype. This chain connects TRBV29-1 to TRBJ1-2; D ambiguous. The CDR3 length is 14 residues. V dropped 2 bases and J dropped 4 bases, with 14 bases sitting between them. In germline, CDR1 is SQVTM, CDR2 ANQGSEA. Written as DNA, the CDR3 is TGCAGCGTTGAAAGGTGGGAACGGAGCTATGGCTACACCTTC. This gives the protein CSVERWERSYGYTF.

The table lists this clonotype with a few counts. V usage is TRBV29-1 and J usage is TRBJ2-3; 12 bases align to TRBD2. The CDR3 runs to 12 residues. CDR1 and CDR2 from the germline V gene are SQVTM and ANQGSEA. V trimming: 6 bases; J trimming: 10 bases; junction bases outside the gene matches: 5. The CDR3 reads CSVARTSGAQYF. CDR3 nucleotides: TGCAGCGTCGCCCGGACTAGCGGGGCGCAGTATTTT.

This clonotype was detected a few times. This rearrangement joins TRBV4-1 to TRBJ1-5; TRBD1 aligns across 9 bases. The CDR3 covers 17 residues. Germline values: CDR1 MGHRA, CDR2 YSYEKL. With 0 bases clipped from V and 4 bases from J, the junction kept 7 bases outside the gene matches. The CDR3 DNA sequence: TGCGCCAGCAGCCAAGATGATTCGACAGGGGGGAATCAGCCCCAGCATTTT. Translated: CASSQDDSTGGNQPQHF.

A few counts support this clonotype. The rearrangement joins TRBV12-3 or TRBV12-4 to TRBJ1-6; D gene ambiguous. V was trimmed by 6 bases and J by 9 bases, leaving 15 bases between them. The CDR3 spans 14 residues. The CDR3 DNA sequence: TGTGCCAGCAGCCAAGGCGTCGACGGTTCACCCCTCCACTTT. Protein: CASSQGVDGSPLHF.

The CDR3 region has the DNA TGTACCTTCTGTTTCGGGCTAGCGGGAGAGGGCTACAATGAGCAGTTCTTC. It translates to CTFCFGLAGEGYNEQFF. V usage is TRBV3-1 and J usage is TRBJ2-1; 10 bases are shared with TRBD2. The CDR3 covers 17 residues. CDR1 and CDR2 (germline): LGHDT, YNNKEL (reference sequence).

This CDR3 is CASSSRTSGGQYF. CDR3 in DNA: TGTGCCAGCAGCTCTCGGACTAGCGGGGGTCAGTACTTC. The chain links TRBV7-9 to TRBJ2-4, with TRBD2 identical over 13 bases. CDR3 length: 13 residues. Germline assignment: CDR1 SEHNR and CDR2 FQNEAQ (reference sequence). V lost 4 bases and J lost 12; bases outside the gene matches: 3.

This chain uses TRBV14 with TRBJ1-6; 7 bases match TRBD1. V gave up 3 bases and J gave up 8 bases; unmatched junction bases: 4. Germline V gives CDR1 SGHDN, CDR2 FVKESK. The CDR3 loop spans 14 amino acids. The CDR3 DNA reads TGTGCCAGCAGCCACGGGGACAGATATTCACCCCTCCACTTT. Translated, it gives CASSHGDRYSPLHF.

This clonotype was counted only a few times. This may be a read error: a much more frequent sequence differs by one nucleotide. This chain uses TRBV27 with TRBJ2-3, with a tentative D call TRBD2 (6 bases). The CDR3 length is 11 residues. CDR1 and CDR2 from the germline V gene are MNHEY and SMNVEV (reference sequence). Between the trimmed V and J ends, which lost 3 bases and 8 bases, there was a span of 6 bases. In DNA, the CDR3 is TGTGCCAGCAGTTTCGGGGGTACGCAGTATTTT. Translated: CASSFGGTQYF.

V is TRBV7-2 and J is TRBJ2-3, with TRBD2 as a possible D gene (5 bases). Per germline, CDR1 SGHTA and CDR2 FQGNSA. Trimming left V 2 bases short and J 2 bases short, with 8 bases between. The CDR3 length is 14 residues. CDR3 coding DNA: TGTGCCAGCAGCTTATGGACTTCCACAGATACGCAGTATTTT. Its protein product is CASSLWTSTDTQYF.

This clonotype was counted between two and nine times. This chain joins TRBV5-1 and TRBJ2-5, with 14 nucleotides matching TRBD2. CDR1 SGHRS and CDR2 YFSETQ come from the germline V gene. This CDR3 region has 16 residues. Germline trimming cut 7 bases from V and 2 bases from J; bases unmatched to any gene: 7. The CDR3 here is CASRLGTSGRQETQYF. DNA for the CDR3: TGCGCCAGCCGATTGGGGACTAGCGGGAGACAAGAGACCCAGTACTTC.

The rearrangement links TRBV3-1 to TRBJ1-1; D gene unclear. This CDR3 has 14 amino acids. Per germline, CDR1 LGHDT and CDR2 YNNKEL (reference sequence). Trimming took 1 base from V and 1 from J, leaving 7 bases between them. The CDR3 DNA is TGTGCCAGCAGCCAAGGTTGGGGGAACACTGAAGCTTTCTTT. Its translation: CASSQGWGNTEAFF.

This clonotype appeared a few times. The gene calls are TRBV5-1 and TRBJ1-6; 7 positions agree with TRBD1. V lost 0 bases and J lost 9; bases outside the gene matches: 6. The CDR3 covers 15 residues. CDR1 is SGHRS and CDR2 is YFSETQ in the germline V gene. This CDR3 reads CASSLGGTAFSPLHF. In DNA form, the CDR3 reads TGCGCCAGCAGCTTGGGTGGGACAGCGTTTTCACCCCTCCACTTT. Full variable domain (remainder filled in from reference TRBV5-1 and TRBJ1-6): KAGVTQTPRYLIKTRGQQVTLSCSPISGHRSVSWYQQTPGQGLQFLFEYFSETQRNKGNFPGRFSGRQFSNSRSEMNVSTLELGDSALYLCASSLGGTAFSPLHFGNGTRLTVT.

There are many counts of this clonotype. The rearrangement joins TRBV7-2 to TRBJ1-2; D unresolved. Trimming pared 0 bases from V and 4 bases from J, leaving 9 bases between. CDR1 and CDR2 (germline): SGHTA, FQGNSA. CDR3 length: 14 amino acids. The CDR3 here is CASSLAALLYGYTF. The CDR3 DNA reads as TGTGCCAGCAGCTTAGCAGCCCTGCTCTATGGCTACACCTTC. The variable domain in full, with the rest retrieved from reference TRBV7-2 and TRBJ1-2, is GAGVSQSPSNKVTEKGKDVELRCDPISGHTALYWYRQSLGQGLEFLIYFQGNSAPDKSGLPSDRFSAERTGGSVSTLTIQRTQQEDSAVYLCASSLAALLYGYTFGSGTRLTVV.

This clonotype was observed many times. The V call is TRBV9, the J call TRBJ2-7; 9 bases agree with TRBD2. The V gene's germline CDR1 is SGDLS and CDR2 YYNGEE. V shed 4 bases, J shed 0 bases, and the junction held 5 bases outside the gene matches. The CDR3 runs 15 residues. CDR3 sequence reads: CASSPRSGSSYEQYF. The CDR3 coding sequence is TGTGCCAGCAGCCCCCGTAGCGGGAGCTCCTACGAGCAGTACTTC.

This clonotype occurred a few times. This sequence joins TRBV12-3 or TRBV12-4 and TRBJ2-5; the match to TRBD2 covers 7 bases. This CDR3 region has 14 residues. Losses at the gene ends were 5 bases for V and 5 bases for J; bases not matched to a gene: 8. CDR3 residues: CASSHQRGGETQYF. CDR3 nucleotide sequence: TGTGCCAGCAGTCACCAGCGGGGAGGGGAGACCCAGTACTTC.

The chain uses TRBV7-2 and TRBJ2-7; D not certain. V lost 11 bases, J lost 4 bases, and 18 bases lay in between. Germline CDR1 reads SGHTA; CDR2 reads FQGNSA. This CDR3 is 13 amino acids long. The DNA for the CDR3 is TGTGCCCCCCTCCAATGGGGAAGGTACGAGCAGTACTTC. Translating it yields CAPLQWGRYEQYF.

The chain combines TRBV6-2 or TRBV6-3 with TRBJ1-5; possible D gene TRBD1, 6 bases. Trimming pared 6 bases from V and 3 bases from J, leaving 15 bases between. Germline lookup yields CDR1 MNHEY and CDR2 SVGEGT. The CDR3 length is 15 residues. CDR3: CASSPRGTVNQPQHF. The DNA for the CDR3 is TGTGCCAGCAGCCCTAGGGGGACGGTCAATCAGCCCCAGCATTTT.

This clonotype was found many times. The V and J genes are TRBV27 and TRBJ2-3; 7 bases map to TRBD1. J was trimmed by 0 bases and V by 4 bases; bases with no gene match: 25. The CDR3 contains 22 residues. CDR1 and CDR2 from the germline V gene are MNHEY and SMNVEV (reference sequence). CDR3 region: CASSSMTGLDNYGGASTDTQYF. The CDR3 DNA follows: TGTGCCAGCAGTTCCATGACAGGGCTCGACAATTATGGCGGCGCTAGCACAGATACGCAGTATTTT.

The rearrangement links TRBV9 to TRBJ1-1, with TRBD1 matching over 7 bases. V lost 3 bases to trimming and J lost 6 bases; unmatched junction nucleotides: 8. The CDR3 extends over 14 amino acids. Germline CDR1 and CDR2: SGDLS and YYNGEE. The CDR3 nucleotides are TGTGCCAGCAGCGGCCCGACAGGGACCCCTGAAGCTTTCTTT. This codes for CASSGPTGTPEAFF.

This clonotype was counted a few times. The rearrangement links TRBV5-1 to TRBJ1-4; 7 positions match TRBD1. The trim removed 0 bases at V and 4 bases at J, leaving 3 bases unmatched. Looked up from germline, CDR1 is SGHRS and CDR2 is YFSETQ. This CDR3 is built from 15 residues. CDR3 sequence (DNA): TGCGCCAGCAGCTTGGGGGACAGCCATAATGAAAAACTGTTTTTT. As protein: CASSLGDSHNEKLFF.

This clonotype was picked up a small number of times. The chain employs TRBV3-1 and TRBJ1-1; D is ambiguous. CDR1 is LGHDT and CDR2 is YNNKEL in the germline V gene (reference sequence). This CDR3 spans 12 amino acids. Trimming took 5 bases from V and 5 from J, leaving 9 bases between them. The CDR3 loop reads CASSVSVTEAFF. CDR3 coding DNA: TGTGCCAGCAGCGTGAGTGTGACTGAAGCTTTCTTT.

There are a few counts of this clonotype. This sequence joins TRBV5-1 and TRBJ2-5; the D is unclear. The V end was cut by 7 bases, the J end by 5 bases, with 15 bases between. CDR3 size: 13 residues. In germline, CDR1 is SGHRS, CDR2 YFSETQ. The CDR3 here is CASAAQYGETQYF. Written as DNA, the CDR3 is TGCGCCAGCGCAGCCCAATACGGGGAGACCCAGTACTTC.

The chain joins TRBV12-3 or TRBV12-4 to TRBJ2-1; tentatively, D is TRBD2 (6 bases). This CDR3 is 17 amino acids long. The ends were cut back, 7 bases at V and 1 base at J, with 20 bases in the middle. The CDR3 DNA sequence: TGTGCCAGCACCCGACGATTCGTAGCGGCTTCCTACAATGAGCAGTTCTTC. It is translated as CASTRRFVAASYNEQFF.